Listed below are T cell receptor beta chains from one sample, sequenced in a study of spatial heterogeneity in lung cancer. TCRdb passed the 5' RACE reads through MiXCR, listing each CDR3 protein once. The table shows under 30,000 distinct CDR3 sequences, with around 6.1% occurring only once. The material was PBMCs, obtained at follow-up. These receptors were obtained from a male donor with early-stage non-small cell lung cancer. Each CDR3 is given with its conserved first and last residue. Each record gives: V gene, D gene, CDR3 protein. A D gene is named only where the DNA matches it firmly.

TRBV7-8 | TRBD2 | CASSLVGAGVIEQFF
TRBV28 | NA | CASSLVGPSVDEQFF
TRBV4-3 | TRBD2 | CASSQQPLTSGGQETQYF
TRBV12-5 | NA | CASELGRNTEAFF
TRBV19 | TRBD1 | CASSNRGLNTEAFF
TRBV7-2 | NA | CASSSSPNLETQYF
TRBV6-2/TRBV6-3 | TRBD1 | CASRRTGAETQYF
TRBV5-1 | NA | CASSLDTTRYEQYF
TRBV7-2 | NA | CASTRPPGLSTDTQYF
TRBV29-1 | TRBD2 | CSDTSGGVGETQYF
TRBV20-1 | NA | CSARPALATSKSGANVLTF
TRBV11-1 | NA | CASSSTLNTEAFF
TRBV12-3/TRBV12-4 | NA | CASSPVDSDTGELFF
TRBV7-2 | NA | CASSLGGSPAANEKLFF
TRBV27 | TRBD2 | CASSLILAGINEQFF